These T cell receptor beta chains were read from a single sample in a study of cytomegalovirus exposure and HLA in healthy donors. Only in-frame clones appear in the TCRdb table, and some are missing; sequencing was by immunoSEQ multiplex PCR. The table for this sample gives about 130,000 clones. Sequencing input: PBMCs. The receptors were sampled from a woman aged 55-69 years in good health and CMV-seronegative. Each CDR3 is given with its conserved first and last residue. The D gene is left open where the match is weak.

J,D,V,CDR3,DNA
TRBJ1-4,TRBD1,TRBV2,CASRVQTGVGEKLFF,TGTGCCAGCAGGGTCCAGACAGGGGTCGGGGAAAAACTGTTTTTT
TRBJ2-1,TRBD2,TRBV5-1,CASSLISGGARNEQFF,TGCGCCAGCAGCCTGATTAGCGGGGGGGCTAGGAATGAGCAGTTCTTC
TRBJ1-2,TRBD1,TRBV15,CATSTRDRALYGYTF,TGTGCCACCAGCACGCGGGACAGGGCCCTCTATGGCTACACCTTC
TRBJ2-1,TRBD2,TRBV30,CAWSPGLAGSAQFF,TGTGCCTGGAGTCCGGGCCTAGCGGGATCGGCGCAGTTCTTC
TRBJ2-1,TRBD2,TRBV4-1,CASSQAIGPRGGLDEQFF,TGCGCCAGCAGCCAAGCTATCGGCCCGCGGGGGGGCCTCGATGAGCAGTTCTTC
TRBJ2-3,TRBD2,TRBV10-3,CAIGGVLGDTQYF,TGTGCCATCGGGGGGGTATTGGGGGATACGCAGTATTTT
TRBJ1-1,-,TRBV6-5,CASSALLNTEAFF,TGTGCCAGCAGTGCTCTATTGAACACTGAAGCTTTCTTT
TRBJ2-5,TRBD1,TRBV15,CATSTGTGGRETQYF,TGTGCCACCAGCACGGGGACAGGGGGCCGAGAGACCCAGTACTTC
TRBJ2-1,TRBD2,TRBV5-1,CASSILAGAENEQFF,TGCGCCAGCAGCATACTAGCGGGAGCGGAGAATGAGCAGTTCTTC
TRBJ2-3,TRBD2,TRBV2,CASMASGITHTQYF,TGTGCCAGCATGGCGAGCGGGATCACTCATACGCAGTATTTT
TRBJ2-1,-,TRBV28,CASSLSTPYNEQFF,TGTGCCAGCAGCCTGTCGACTCCCTACAATGAGCAGTTCTTC
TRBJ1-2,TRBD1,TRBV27,CASSLGGTGSHGYTF,TGTGCCAGCAGTTTGGGCGGGACAGGGTCTCATGGCTACACCTTC
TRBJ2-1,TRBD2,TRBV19,CASSIGPSGYNEQFF,TGTGCCAGTAGTATCGGCCCTAGCGGATACAATGAGCAGTTCTTC
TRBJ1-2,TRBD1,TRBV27,CASSPDRVYGYTF,TGTGCCAGCAGTCCGGACAGGGTCTATGGCTACACCTTC
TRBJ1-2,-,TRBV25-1,CASSEAGVYGYTF,TGTGCCAGCAGTGAAGCAGGGGTCTATGGCTACACCTTC
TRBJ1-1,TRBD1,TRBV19,CASSIRRQGAYTEAFF,TGTGCCAGTAGTATACGTAGGCAGGGGGCATATACTGAAGCTTTCTTT
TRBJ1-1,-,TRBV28,CASSTLSLEAFF,TGTGCCAGCAGTACCCTCAGTCTTGAAGCTTTCTTT
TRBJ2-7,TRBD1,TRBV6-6,CASSSGIRTGKHEQYF,TGTGCCAGCAGTTCGGGGATTCGGACAGGAAAGCACGAGCAGTACTTC
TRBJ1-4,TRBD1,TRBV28,CASSNQGALPEKLFF,TGTGCCAGCAGTAATCAGGGGGCCCTACCTGAAAAACTGTTTTTT
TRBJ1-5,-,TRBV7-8,CASSLRESDQPQHF,TGTGCCAGCAGCTTAAGAGAGAGTGATCAGCCCCAGCATTTT
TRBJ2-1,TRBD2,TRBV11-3,CASSEQAGGRNEQFF,TGTGCCAGCAGTGAGCAGGCGGGAGGGCGAAATGAGCAGTTCTTC
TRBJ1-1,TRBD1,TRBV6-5,CASSLNRGRVSAFF,TGTGCCAGCAGTCTGAACAGGGGGCGGGTGTCAGCTTTCTTT
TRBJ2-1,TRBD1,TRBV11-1,CASTPQGADEQFF,TGTGCCAGCACTCCACAGGGGGCGGATGAGCAGTTCTTC
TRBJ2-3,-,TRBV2,CASKSDGSTDTQYF,TGTGCCAGCAAATCCGACGGGTCCACAGATACGCAGTATTTT
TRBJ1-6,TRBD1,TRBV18,CASSSGGVSPLHF,TGTGCCAGCTCATCAGGGGGTGTTTCACCCCTCCACTTT
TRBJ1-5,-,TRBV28,CASSLWVSSGQDQPQHF,TGTGCCAGCAGTTTATGGGTGTCGAGTGGACAAGATCAGCCCCAGCATTTT
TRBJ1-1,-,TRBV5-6,CASSPGVTGAFF,TGTGCCAGCAGCCCGGGGGTTACAGGAGCTTTCTTT
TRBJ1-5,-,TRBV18,CASSPTHSNQPQHF,TGTGCCAGCTCACCAACACATAGCAATCAGCCCCAGCATTTT
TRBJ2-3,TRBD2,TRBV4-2,CASSQDPTSGGLDTQYF,TGTGCCAGCAGCCAAGATCCGACTAGCGGGGGATTAGATACGCAGTATTTT
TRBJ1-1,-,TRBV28,CASSLAAGFTEAFF,TGTGCCAGCAGCTTAGCCGCGGGGTTCACTGAAGCTTTCTTT
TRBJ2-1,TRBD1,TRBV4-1,CASSQESGGKFGNEQFF,TGCGCCAGCAGCCAAGAGTCAGGGGGCAAGTTCGGGAATGAGCAGTTCTTC
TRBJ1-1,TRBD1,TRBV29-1,CSAAGQGGTEAFF,TGCAGCGCCGCGGGACAGGGGGGGACTGAAGCTTTCTTT
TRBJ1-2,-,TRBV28,CASSQSGGRDYYGYTF,TGTGCCAGCAGCCAGAGCGGGGGCAGGGACTACTATGGCTACACCTTC
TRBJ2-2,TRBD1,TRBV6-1,CASNPDRGRDGELFF,TGTGCCAGCAACCCGGACAGGGGGCGCGACGGGGAGCTGTTTTTT
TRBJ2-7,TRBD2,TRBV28,CASSLGLAGGSEQYF,TGTGCCAGCAGTTTGGGACTAGCGGGAGGATCCGAGCAGTACTTC
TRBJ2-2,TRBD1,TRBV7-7,CASSPNRDRYTGELFF,TGTGCTAGCAGCCCTAACCGGGACAGGTACACCGGGGAGCTGTTTTTT
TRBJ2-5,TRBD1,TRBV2,CASSGITGGARETQYF,TGTGCCAGCAGCGGAATCACAGGGGGCGCAAGAGAGACCCAGTACTTC
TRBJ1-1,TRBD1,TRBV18,CASSPGQGTEAFF,TGTGCCAGCTCACCCGGACAGGGAACTGAAGCTTTCTTT
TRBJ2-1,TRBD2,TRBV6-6,CASRKREGHGDEQFF,TGTGCCAGCAGAAAGCGGGAGGGCCATGGGGATGAGCAGTTCTTC
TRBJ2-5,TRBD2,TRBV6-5,CASRWTSGRRETQYF,TGTGCCAGCAGATGGACTAGCGGGAGAAGGGAGACCCAGTACTTC
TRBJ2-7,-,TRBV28,CASRSGILYEQYF,TGTGCCAGCAGGAGTGGTATACTTTACGAGCAGTACTTC
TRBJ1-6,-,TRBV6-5,CASSQGSSPLHF,TGTGCCAGCAGTCAGGGGAGCTCACCCCTCCACTTT
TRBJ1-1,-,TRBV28,CASSLNTNTEAFF,TGTGCCAGCAGTTTAAACACGAACACTGAAGCTTTCTTT
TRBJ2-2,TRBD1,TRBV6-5,CASTDRATGELFF,TGTGCCAGCACCGACAGGGCCACCGGGGAGCTGTTTTTT
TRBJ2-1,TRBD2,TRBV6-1,CASSEGLAGGDEQFF,TGTGCCAGCAGTGAAGGGCTAGCGGGAGGCGATGAGCAGTTCTTC
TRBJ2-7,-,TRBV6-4,CASRPGGGRPRGPPREQYF,TGTGCCAGCCGACCCGGGGGCGGGAGACCTCGTGGGCCCCCTCGAGAGCAGTACTTC
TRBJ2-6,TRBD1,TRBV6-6,CASRPKTGSLLTF,TGTGCCAGCAGACCGAAGACAGGGTCTTTATTGACTTTC
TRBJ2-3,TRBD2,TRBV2,CASSDSGGGVDTQYF,TGTGCCAGCAGTGACAGCGGGGGGGGAGTAGATACGCAGTATTTT
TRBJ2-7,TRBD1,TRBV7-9,CASSLGQDVYEQYF,TGTGCCAGCAGCCTGGGACAGGACGTCTACGAGCAGTACTTC
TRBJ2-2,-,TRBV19,CASSIDRNTGELFF,TGTGCCAGTAGTATAGACAGAAACACCGGGGAGCTGTTTTTT